This T cell receptor (beta chain) emerged from a study of blood T cell repertoires in COVID-19. Germline V lookup: CDR1 SGHRS, CDR2 YFSETQ. This CDR3 has 15 residues. V trimming: 4 bases; J trimming: 8 bases; junction bases outside the gene matches: 9. The repertoire was sequenced with immunoSEQ multiplex PCR; TCRdb's copy has only in-frame clones and lacks some. The table records roughly 120,000 clones, roughly four fifths of them present only once. The sample consisted of peripheral blood. This rearrangement joins TRBV5-1 to TRBJ2-1; the match to TRBD2 covers 10 bases. This clonotype originated in a man between 65 and 85 years old with active or convalescent COVID-19. The CDR3 nucleotides are TGCGCCAGCAGCCCGAACAGGGGGACTAGCGATGAGCAGTTCTTC. It specifies CASSPNRGTSDEQFF.